A selection of T cell receptor beta chains follows, all from one sample in a study of PD-1 blockade in mismatch repair-deficient tumors. For these TCRs, the target antigens are not known. Profiling relied on immunoSEQ multiplex PCR, and the TCRdb table lists in-frame clones only, not all of them. Counted here are approximately 15,000 clones, more than 85% occurring once; the ten biggest clones make up around 4.9%. The sample consisted of cells cultured in vitro, taken from a patient treated with pembrolizumab. These receptors all come from an adult with mismatch repair-deficient cancer. Each CDR3 is given without its conserved first and last residue. D genes are given only for firm matches.

j_call d_call v_call cdr3_aa
TRBJ2-7 . TRBV6-5 ASSNGLTYEQY
TRBJ1-1 . TRBV30 AWSVLSEAF
TRBJ2-2 . TRBV14 ASSQPGTGGELF
TRBJ1-3 . TRBV7-8 ASSLNSLSGNTIY
TRBJ2-1 . TRBV9 ASSGDPLRTNEQF
TRBJ1-5 . TRBV15 ATSRRTGTRNQPQH
TRBJ2-1 TRBD2 TRBV28 ASSLGGTSIKQF
TRBJ2-7 . TRBV28 ASSLTGNYEQY
TRBJ1-6 . TRBV30 AWNKGHNSPLH
TRBJ2-1 . TRBV29-1 SVEAGSPYNEQF
TRBJ2-5 . TRBV5-6 ASSWASGETQY
TRBJ2-3 . TRBV7-2 ASSLVGYGTDTQY
TRBJ2-3 . TRBV19 ASSFDTQY
TRBJ2-7 . TRBV11-3 ASSLSISSYEQY
TRBJ2-1 . TRBV4-1 ASSSQGRHEQF
TRBJ2-2 . TRBV27 ASSSESGLYNTGELF
TRBJ2-2 TRBD2 TRBV7-2 ASSFLAGEGTGELF
TRBJ1-2 TRBD1 TRBV30 AWSERLGQRPIWGYGYT
TRBJ2-5 . TRBV12-5 ASGLVLGRGYQETQY
TRBJ2-1 TRBD2 TRBV10-1 ASRVSGRAPYNEQF
TRBJ1-3 . TRBV28 ASSLSTQISGNTIY
TRBJ2-7 . TRBV6-1 ASSVTWGGTYEQY
TRBJ2-3 . TRBV11-1 ASSRGPDTQY
TRBJ2-7 TRBD2 TRBV5-3 ARSSSPGLDHYEQY
TRBJ1-5 . TRBV28 ASSLQITPSNQPQH
TRBJ2-7 TRBD2 TRBV28 ASRLPSSGSSYEQY
TRBJ2-3 TRBD2 TRBV28 ASSLSLSAGGSSTDTQY
TRBJ1-1 . TRBV27 ASTSRTEAF
TRBJ2-1 . TRBV7-3 ASSPRTSYNEQF
TRBJ2-3 . TRBV7-9 ASSFRQASTDTQY
TRBJ2-5 . TRBV29-1 SADWSQETQY
TRBJ1-1 . TRBV28 ASSLGDGGTATEAF
TRBJ1-1 . TRBV5-8 ASSPQGSGDTEAF
TRBJ2-3 TRBD2 TRBV2 ASRGGLARGTDTQY
TRBJ2-7 TRBD2 TRBV7-7 ASSSGLAGYYEQY
TRBJ2-7 . TRBV5-8 ASSPLPGRNYEQY
TRBJ2-2 . TRBV6-5 ASSYFPGELF
TRBJ1-2 . TRBV6-5 ASSYRSDNYGYT
TRBJ2-5 . TRBV5-1 ASSSLVGGTQETQY